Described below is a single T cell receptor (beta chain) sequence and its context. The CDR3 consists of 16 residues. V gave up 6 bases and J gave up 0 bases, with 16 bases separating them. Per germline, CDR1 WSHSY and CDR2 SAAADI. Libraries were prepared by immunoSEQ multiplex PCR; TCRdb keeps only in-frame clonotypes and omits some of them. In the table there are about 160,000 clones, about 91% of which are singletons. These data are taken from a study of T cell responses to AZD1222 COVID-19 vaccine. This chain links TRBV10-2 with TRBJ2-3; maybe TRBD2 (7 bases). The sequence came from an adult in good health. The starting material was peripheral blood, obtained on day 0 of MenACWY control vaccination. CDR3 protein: CASSHLAGASTDTQYF. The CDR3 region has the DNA TGCGCCAGCAGCCACTTGGCGGGGGCGAGCACAGATACGCAGTATTTT.